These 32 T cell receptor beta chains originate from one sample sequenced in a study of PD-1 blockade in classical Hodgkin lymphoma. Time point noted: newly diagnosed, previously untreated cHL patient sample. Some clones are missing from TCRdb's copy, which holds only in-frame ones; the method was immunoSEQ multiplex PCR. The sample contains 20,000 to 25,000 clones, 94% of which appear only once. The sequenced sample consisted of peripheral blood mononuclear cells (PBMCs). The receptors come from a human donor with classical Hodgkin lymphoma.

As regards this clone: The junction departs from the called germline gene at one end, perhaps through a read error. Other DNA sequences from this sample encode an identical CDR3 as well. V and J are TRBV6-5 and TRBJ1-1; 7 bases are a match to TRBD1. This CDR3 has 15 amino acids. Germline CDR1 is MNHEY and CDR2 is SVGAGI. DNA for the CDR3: TGCGCCAGCAGTTACAGCCCAGGGGGGAACACTGAAGCTTTCTTT. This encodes CASSYSPGGNTEAFF.

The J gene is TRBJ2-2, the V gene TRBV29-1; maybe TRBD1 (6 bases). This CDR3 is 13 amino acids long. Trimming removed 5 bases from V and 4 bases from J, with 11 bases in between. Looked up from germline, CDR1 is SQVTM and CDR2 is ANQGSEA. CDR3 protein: CSVNRVTTGELFF. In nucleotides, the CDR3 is TGCAGCGTTAACAGGGTTACCACCGGGGAGCTGTTTTTT.

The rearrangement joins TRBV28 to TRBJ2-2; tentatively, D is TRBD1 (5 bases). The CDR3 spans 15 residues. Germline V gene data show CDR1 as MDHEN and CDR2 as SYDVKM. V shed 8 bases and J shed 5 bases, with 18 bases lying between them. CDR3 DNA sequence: TGTGCCAGCCTGGCACAGGCCCCGAGAACCGGGGAGCTGTTTTTT. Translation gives CASLAQAPRTGELFF.

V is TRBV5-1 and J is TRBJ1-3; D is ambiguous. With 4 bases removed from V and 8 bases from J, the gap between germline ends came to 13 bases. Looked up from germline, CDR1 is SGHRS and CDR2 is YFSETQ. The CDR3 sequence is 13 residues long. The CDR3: CASSHKAGYTIYF. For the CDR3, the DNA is TGCGCCAGCAGCCATAAGGCCGGGTACACCATATATTTT.

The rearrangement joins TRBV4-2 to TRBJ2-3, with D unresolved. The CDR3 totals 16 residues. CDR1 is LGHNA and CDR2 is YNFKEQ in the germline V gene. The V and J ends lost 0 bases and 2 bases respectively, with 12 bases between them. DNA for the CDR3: TGTGCCAGCAGCCAAGATCGTTTGGTAGCCACAGATACGCAGTATTTT. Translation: CASSQDRLVATDTQYF.

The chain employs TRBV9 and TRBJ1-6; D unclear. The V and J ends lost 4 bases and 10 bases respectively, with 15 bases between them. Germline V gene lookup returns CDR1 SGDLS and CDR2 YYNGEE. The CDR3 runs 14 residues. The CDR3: CASSFRVAGSPLHF. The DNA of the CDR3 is TGTGCCAGCAGCTTCCGGGTTGCGGGCTCACCCCTCCACTTT. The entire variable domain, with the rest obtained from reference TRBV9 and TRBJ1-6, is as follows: DSGVTQTPKHLITATGQRVTLRCSPRSGDLSVYWYQQSLDQGLQFLIQYYNGEERAKGNILERFSAQQFPDLHSELNLSSLELGDSALYFCASSFRVAGSPLHFGNGTRLTVT.

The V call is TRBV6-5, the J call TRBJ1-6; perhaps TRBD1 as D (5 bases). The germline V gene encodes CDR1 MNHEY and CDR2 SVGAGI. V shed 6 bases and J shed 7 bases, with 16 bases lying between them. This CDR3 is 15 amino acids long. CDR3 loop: CASSRGGLGNSPLHF. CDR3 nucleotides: TGTGCCAGCAGCCGGGGGGGATTGGGCAATTCACCCCTCCACTTT.

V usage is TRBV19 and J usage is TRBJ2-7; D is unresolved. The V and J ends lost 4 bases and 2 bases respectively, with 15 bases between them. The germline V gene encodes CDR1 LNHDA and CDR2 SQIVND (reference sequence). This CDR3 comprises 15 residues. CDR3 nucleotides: TGTGCCAGTAGTACAAGATCCGAGGCCGCCTACGAGCAGTACTTC. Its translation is CASSTRSEAAYEQYF.

The CDR3 region is CASSELGRETQYF. The CDR3 DNA reads TGTGCCAGCAGTGAGCTGGGAAGAGAGACCCAGTACTTC. The V gene is TRBV6-1, the J gene TRBJ2-5; no clear D. The germline V gene has CDR1 MNHNS and CDR2 SASEGT. The CDR3 consists of 13 residues. V was clipped by 3 bases and J by 4 bases, with 9 bases between them.

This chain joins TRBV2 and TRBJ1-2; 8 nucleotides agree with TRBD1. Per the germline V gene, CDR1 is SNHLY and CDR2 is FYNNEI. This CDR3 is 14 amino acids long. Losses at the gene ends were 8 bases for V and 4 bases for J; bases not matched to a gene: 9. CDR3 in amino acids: CASGGQGRAYGYTF. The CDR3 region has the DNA TGTGCCAGCGGAGGACAGGGACGGGCCTATGGCTACACCTTC.

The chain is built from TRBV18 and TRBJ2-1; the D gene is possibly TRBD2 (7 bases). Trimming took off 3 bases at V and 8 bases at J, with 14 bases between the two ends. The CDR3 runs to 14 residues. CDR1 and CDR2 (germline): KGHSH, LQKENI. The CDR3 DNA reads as TGTGCCAGCTCACCTCCGCAGGGGAGGGATGAGCAGTTCTTC. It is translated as CASSPPQGRDEQFF.

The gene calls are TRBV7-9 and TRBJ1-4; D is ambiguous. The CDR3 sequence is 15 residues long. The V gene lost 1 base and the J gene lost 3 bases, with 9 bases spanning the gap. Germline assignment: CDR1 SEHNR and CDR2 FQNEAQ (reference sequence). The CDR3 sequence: CASSLGGQSNEKLFF. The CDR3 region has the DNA TGTGCCAGCAGCTTAGGCGGGCAGTCTAATGAAAAACTGTTTTTT.

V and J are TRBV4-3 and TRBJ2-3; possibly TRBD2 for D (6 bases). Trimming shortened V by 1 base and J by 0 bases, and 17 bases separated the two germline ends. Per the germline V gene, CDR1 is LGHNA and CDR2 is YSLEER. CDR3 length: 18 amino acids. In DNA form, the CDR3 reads TGCGCCAGCAGCCAAGGGGTTAGCGGCCCGGCTAGCACAGATACGCAGTATTTT. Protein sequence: CASSQGVSGPASTDTQYF.

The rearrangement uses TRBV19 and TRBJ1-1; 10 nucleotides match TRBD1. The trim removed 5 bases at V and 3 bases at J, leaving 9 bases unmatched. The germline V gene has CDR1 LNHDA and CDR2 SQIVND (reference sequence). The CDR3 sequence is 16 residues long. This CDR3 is CASSAGTGARDTEAFF. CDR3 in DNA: TGTGCCAGTAGTGCCGGGACAGGGGCTAGGGACACTGAAGCTTTCTTT.

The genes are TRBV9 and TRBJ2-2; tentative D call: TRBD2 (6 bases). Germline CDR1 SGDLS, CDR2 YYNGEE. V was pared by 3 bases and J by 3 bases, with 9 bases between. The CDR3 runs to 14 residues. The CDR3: CASSAAGDTGELFF. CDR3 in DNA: TGTGCCAGCAGCGCAGCGGGCGACACCGGGGAGCTGTTTTTT.

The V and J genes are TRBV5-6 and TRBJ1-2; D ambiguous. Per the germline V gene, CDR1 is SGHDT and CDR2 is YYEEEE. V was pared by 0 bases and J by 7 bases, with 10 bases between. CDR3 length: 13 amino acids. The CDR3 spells CASSLVNPGGYTF. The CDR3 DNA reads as TGTGCCAGCAGCTTGGTTAACCCGGGTGGCTACACCTTC. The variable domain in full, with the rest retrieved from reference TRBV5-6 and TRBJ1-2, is DAGVTQSPTHLIKTRGQQVTLRCSPKSGHDTVSWYQQALGQGPQFIFQYYEEEERQRGNFPDRFSGHQFPNYSSELNVNALLLGDSALYLCASSLVNPGGYTFGSGTRLTVV.

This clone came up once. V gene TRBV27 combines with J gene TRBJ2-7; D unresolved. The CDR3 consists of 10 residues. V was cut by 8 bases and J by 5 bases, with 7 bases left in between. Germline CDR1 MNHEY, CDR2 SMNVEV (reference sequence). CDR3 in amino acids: CASGRDEQYF. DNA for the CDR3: TGTGCCAGCGGCCGGGACGAGCAGTACTTC.

CDR3 bases: TGCAGCGTTGTATTCCGGGAAATAGGCAGGGCGAATGAAAAACTGTTTTTT. Protein sequence: CSVVFREIGRANEKLFF. This chain uses TRBV29-1 with TRBJ1-4; D perhaps matches TRBD1 (5 bases). The CDR3 consists of 17 residues. CDR1 and CDR2 (germline): SQVTM, ANQGSEA. V lost 4 bases and J 5 bases, leaving 23 bases between the germline ends.

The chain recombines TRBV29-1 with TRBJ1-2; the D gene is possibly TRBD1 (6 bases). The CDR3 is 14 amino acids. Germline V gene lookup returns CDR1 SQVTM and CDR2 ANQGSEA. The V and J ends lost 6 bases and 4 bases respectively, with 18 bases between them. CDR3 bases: TGCAGCGTAGGAGGCGTCCAGGGGTTCTATGGCTACACCTTC. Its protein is CSVGGVQGFYGYTF.

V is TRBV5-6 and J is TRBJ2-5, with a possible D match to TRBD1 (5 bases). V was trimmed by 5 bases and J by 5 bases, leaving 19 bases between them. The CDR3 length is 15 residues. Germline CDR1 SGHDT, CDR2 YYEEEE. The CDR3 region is CASRPAGHGRETQYF. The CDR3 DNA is TGTGCCAGCAGACCTGCCGGACACGGCCGGGAGACCCAGTACTTC.

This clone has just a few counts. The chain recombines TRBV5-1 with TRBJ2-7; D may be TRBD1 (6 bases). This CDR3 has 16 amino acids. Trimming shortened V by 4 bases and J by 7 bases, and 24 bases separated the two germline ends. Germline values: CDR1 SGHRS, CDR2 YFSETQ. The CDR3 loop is CASSPGTGTLKAEQYF. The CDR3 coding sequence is TGCGCCAGCAGCCCTGGAACCGGGACACTCAAAGCGGAGCAGTACTTC.

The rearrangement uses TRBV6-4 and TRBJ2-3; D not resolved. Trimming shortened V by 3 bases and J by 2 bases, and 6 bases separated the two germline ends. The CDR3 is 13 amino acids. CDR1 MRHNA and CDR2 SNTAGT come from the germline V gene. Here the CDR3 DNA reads TGTGCCAGCAGTGAATCGGACACAGATACGCAGTATTTT. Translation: CASSESDTDTQYF.

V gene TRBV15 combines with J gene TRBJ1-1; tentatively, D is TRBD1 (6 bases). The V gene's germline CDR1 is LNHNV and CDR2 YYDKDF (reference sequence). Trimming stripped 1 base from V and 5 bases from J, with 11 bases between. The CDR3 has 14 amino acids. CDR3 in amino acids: CATSRARGQTEAFF. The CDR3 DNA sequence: TGTGCCACCAGCAGAGCCAGGGGTCAGACTGAAGCTTTCTTT.

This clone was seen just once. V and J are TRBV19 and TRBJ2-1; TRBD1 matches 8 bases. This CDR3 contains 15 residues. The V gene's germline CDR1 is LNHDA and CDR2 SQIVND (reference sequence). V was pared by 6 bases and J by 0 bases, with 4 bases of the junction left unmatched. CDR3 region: CASSLDRGSYNEQFF. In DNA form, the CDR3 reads TGTGCCAGTAGCCTCGACAGGGGCTCCTACAATGAGCAGTTCTTC.

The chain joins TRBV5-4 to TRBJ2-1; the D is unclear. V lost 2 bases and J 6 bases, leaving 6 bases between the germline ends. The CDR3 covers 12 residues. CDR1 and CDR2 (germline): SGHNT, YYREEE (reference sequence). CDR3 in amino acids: CASSLVSNEQFF. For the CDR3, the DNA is TGTGCCAGCAGCTTAGTGTCCAATGAGCAGTTCTTC.

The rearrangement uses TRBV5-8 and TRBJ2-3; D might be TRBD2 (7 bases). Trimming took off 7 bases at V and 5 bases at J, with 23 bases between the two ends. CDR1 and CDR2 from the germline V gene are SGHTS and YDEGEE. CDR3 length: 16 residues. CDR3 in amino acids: CASSRGAANIRDTQYF. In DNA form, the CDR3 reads TGTGCCAGCTCTCGGGGGGCAGCGAATATCCGAGATACGCAGTATTTT.

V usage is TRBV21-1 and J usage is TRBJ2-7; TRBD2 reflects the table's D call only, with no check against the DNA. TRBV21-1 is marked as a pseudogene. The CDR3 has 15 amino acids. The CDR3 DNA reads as TGTGCCAGCAGCAAAGCGCGGCCGGGTTGGGACGAGCAGTACTTC. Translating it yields CASSKARPGWDEQYF.

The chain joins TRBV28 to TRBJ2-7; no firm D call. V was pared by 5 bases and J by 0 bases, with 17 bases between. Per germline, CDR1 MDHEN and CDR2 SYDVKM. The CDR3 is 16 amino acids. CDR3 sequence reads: CASSPLDRRVSYEQYF. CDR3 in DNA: TGTGCCAGCAGTCCTCTTGACCGCCGAGTCTCCTACGAGCAGTACTTC.

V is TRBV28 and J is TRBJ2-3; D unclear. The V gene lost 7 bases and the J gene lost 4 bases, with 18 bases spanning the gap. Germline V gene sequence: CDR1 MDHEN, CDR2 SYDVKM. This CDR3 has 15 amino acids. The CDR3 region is CASTAIGVPPDTQYF. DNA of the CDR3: TGTGCCAGCACCGCAATAGGTGTACCCCCAGATACGCAGTATTTT. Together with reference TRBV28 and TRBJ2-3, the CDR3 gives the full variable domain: DVKVTQSSRYLVKRTGEKVFLECVQDMDHENMFWYRQDPGLGLRLIYFSYDVKMKEKGDIPEGYSVSREKKERFSLILESASTNQTSMYLCASTAIGVPPDTQYFGPGTRLTVL.

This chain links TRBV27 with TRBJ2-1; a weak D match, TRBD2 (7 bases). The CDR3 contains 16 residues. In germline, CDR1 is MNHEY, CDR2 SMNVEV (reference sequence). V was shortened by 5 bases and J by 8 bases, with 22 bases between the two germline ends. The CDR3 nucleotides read TGTGCCAGCAGTAAGGCGGGGGCTTCGTATATCGATGAGCAGTTCTTC. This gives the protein CASSKAGASYIDEQFF.

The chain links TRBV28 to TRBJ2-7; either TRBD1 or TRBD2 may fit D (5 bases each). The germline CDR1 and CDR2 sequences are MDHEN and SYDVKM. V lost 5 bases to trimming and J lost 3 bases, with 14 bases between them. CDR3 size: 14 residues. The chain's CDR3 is CASSNIGASYEQYF. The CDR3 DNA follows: TGTGCCAGCAGTAACATCGGGGCAAGCTACGAGCAGTACTTC.

The CDR3 loop is CASSQGLGTEAFF. The CDR3 nucleotides read TGCGCCAGCAGTCAGGGGCTCGGCACTGAAGCTTTCTTT. The V gene is TRBV4-3, the J gene TRBJ1-1, with D perhaps matching TRBD1 (6 bases). Trimming shortened V by 6 bases and J by 4 bases, and 12 bases separated the two germline ends. Germline CDR1 and CDR2: LGHNA and YSLEER. The CDR3 covers 13 residues.